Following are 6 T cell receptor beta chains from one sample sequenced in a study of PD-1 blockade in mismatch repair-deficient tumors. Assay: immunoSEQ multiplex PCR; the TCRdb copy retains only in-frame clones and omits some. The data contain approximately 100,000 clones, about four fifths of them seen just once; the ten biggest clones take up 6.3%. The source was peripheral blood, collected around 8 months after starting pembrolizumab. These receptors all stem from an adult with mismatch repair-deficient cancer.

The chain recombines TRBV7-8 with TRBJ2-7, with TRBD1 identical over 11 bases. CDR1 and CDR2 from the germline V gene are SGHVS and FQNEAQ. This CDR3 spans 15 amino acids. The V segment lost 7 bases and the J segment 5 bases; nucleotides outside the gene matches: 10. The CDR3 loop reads CASTPRDRGSHEQYF. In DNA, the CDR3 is TGTGCCAGCACCCCCAGGGACAGGGGGTCCCACGAGCAGTACTTC.

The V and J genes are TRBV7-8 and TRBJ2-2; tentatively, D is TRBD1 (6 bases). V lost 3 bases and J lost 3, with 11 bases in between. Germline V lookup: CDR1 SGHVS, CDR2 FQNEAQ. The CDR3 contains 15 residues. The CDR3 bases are TGTGCCAGCAGCTTGGACAGTTTGGACACCGGGGAGCTGTTTTTT. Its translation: CASSLDSLDTGELFF.

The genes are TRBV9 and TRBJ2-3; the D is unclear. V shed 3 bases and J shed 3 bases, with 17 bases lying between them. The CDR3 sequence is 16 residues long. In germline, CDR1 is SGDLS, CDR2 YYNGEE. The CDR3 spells CASSARRPQGTDTQYF. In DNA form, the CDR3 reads TGTGCCAGCAGCGCTCGGCGGCCACAAGGGACAGATACGCAGTATTTT.

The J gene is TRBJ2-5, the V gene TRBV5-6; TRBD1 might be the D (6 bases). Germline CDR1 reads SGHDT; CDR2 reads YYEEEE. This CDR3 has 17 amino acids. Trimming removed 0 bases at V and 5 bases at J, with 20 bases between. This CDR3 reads CASSLGGWGRGSETQYF. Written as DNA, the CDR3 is TGTGCCAGCAGCTTGGGAGGTTGGGGCAGGGGTTCGGAGACCCAGTACTTC.

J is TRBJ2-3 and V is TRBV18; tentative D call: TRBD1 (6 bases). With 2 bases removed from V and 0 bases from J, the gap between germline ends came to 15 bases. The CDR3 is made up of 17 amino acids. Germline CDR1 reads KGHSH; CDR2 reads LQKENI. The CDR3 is CASSPATGDSSTDTQYF. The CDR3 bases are TGTGCCAGCTCACCAGCGACAGGAGACTCTAGCACAGATACGCAGTATTTT.

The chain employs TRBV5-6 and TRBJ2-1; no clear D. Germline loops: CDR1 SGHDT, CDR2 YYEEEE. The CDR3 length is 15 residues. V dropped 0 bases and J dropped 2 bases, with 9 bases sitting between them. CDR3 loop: CASSLGTSTYNEQFF. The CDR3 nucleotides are TGTGCCAGCAGCTTGGGCACTTCTACCTACAATGAGCAGTTCTTC.